Following are 19 T cell receptor beta chains from one sample sequenced in a study of blood T cell repertoires in COVID-19. Here immunoSEQ multiplex PCR was the method, and the copy in TCRdb shows in-frame clones only, minus some. The repertoire holds roughly 160,000 clones, with approximately 88% as singletons. The specimen was peripheral blood. These receptors were taken from a man between 18 and 35 years old with active or convalescent COVID-19.

The rearrangement joins TRBV7-9 to TRBJ2-7; TRBD1 aligns across 7 bases. CDR1 is SEHNR and CDR2 is FQNEAQ in the germline V gene (reference sequence). The V gene end was trimmed by 5 bases and the J gene end by 2 bases; junction bases not matched to a gene: 6. The CDR3 consists of 14 residues. This CDR3 is CASSEPTGTYEQYF. The CDR3 region has the DNA TGTGCCAGCAGCGAACCGACAGGGACCTACGAGCAGTACTTC. Full variable domain (remainder filled in from reference TRBV7-9 and TRBJ2-7): DTGVSQNPRHKITKRGQNVTFRCDPISEHNRLYWYRQTLGQGPEFLTYFQNEAQLEKSRLLSDRFSAERPKGSFSTLEIQRTEQGDSAMYLCASSEPTGTYEQYFGPGTRLTVT.

The chain employs TRBV9 and TRBJ2-1; D is possibly TRBD2 (5 bases). Trimming took off 4 bases at V and 9 bases at J, with 20 bases between the two ends. This CDR3 has 15 amino acids. Germline V gene sequence: CDR1 SGDLS, CDR2 YYNGEE. In DNA form, the CDR3 reads TGTGCCAGCAGCCCTCGGGCCGACGAGGGTCGTGAGCAGTTCTTC. Translation: CASSPRADEGREQFF.

Here the CDR3 DNA reads TGTGCCAGCAGTTACGTCAGGGGGCTAAGCGAGCAGTTCTTC. Amino acids: CASSYVRGLSEQFF. This chain connects TRBV6-6 to TRBJ2-1; 8 bases align to TRBD1. The CDR3 covers 14 residues. V gave up 2 bases and J gave up 10 bases; unmatched junction bases: 7. Germline-derived CDR1 and CDR2 are MNHNY and SVGAGI (reference sequence).

This clone was detected once. The J gene is TRBJ2-1, the V gene TRBV3-1 (or the pseudogene TRBV3-2), with 12 positions matching TRBD2. CDR3 length: 17 amino acids. Looked up from germline, CDR1 is LGHDT and CDR2 is YNNKEL (reference sequence). V lost 1 base, J lost 7 bases, and 8 bases stayed unmatched. CDR3 sequence (DNA): TGTGCCAGCAGCCAAGCCCCGACTAGCGGGGGACGAAATGAGCAGTTCTTC. Its translation is CASSQAPTSGGRNEQFF.

The sample holds one count of this clone. V gene TRBV28 combines with J gene TRBJ2-7; perhaps TRBD2 as D (6 bases). Germline CDR1 MDHEN, CDR2 SYDVKM. The CDR3 runs to 16 residues. The germline V and J ends were trimmed by 2 bases and 4 bases, with 18 bases remaining between them. The CDR3 loop reads CASSLRRDGSWYEQYF. The DNA of the CDR3 is TGTGCCAGCAGTTTAAGGCGAGACGGGAGCTGGTACGAGCAGTACTTC.

J is TRBJ1-6 and V is TRBV28; D remains ambiguous. Trimming removed 3 bases from V and 5 bases from J, with 8 bases in between. The CDR3 has 14 amino acids. Germline lookup yields CDR1 MDHEN and CDR2 SYDVKM. The DNA for the CDR3 is TGTGCCAGCAGTTTTGGCTCAAATAATTCACCCCTCCACTTT. It specifies CASSFGSNNSPLHF.

The chain links TRBV4-3 to TRBJ2-2; TRBD1 is a possible D gene (5 bases). Trimming removed 4 bases from V and 1 base from J, with 10 bases in between. CDR1 is LGHNA, CDR2 YSLEER, per germline. This CDR3 is built from 15 residues. The CDR3 nucleotides read TGCGCCAGCAGCCTACTCACAGGGAACACCGGGGAGCTGTTTTTT. This sequence encodes CASSLLTGNTGELFF.

This clone came up once. This chain joins TRBV30 and TRBJ1-5; TRBD1 aligns across 7 bases. The CDR3 covers 14 residues. V shed 3 bases and J 2 bases; nucleotides not matched to a gene: 4. Per germline, CDR1 GTSNPN and CDR2 SVGIG (reference sequence). CDR3 amino acids: CAWSLGQGNQPQHF. In DNA, the CDR3 is TGTGCCTGGAGCCTAGGACAGGGCAATCAGCCCCAGCATTTT.

A single count supports this clone. The chain links TRBV5-4 to TRBJ2-5; TRBD2 matches at 9 bases. Germline V gene lookup returns CDR1 SGHNT and CDR2 YYREEE (reference sequence). CDR3 size: 15 residues. V dropped 4 bases and J dropped 1; count of bases not matched to a gene: 5. This chain's CDR3 is CASSEAGGPQETQYF. The CDR3 DNA is TGTGCCAGCAGCGAGGCGGGAGGGCCCCAAGAGACCCAGTACTTC.

This clone was detected ten times or more. The V and J genes are TRBV7-9 and TRBJ1-3; 7 nucleotides match TRBD1. Trimming at V came to 7 bases and at J to 4 bases, leaving 7 bases not matched to a gene. The length of the CDR3 is 14 residues. CDR1 is SEHNR and CDR2 is FQNEAQ in the germline V gene (reference sequence). This CDR3 is CASTFAGGGNTIYF. For the CDR3, the DNA is TGTGCCAGCACCTTTGCAGGGGGAGGAAACACCATATATTTT.

The chain links TRBV29-1 to TRBJ1-1, with TRBD1 matching 7 bases. The trim removed 2 bases at V and 3 bases at J, leaving 3 bases unmatched. Germline assignment: CDR1 SQVTM and CDR2 ANQGSEA. The CDR3 is 13 residues long. In DNA form, the CDR3 reads TGCAGCGTTGAATCTCAGGGGGACACTGAAGCTTTCTTT. Translating it yields CSVESQGDTEAFF. Drawing the rest from reference TRBV29-1 and TRBJ1-1, the complete variable domain is SAVISQKPSRDICQRGTSLTIQCQVDSQVTMMFWYRQQPGQSLTLIATANQGSEATYESGFVIDKFPISRPNLTFSTLTVSNMSPEDSSIYLCSVESQGDTEAFFGQGTRLTVV.

The chain employs TRBV5-1 and TRBJ2-5; D may be TRBD2 (5 bases). Trimming stripped 4 bases from V and 2 bases from J, with 21 bases between. The CDR3 runs 17 residues. CDR1 is SGHRS and CDR2 is YFSETQ in the germline V gene. For the CDR3, the DNA is TGCGCCAGCAGCCCCGGAGGTGGCAGTAGGAGACAAGAGACCCAGTACTTC. Protein: CASSPGGGSRRQETQYF.

The J gene is TRBJ1-5, the V gene TRBV28, with no clear D. Germline assignment: CDR1 MDHEN and CDR2 SYDVKM. The ends were cut back, 3 bases at V and 3 bases at J, with 9 bases in the middle. The length of the CDR3 is 14 residues. CDR3 loop: CASSFSQYNQPQHF. CDR3 sequence (DNA): TGTGCCAGCAGTTTTAGCCAGTACAATCAGCCCCAGCATTTT.

The CDR3 protein is CASSPLRGSGANVLTF. The CDR3 DNA reads TGTGCCAGCAGCCCCCTCAGGGGCTCTGGGGCCAACGTCCTGACTTTC. The V and J genes are TRBV7-6 and TRBJ2-6, with a weak D call TRBD1 (6 bases). Germline values: CDR1 SGHVS, CDR2 FNYEAQ. Between the trimmed V and J ends, which lost 5 bases and 0 bases, there was a span of 11 bases. There are 16 residues in the CDR3.

The count of this clone is one. This rearrangement joins TRBV7-3 to TRBJ2-2, with 8 nucleotides matching TRBD1. With V trimmed by 5 bases and J by 5 bases, 13 bases remained unmatched. Looked up from germline, CDR1 is SGHTA and CDR2 is FQGTGA. The CDR3 has 17 residues. For the CDR3, the DNA is TGTGCCAGCAGCCCACTCCGGGACAGGTCGCGGACCGGGGAGCTGTTTTTT. It codes for CASSPLRDRSRTGELFF.

This chain joins TRBV5-4 and TRBJ2-1, with 7 bases lining up with TRBD1. The CDR3 loop spans 16 amino acids. From germline, CDR1 is SGHNT and CDR2 YYREEE (reference sequence). V gave up 0 bases and J gave up 6 bases; unmatched junction bases: 9. CDR3 nucleotides: TGTGCCAGCAGCTTGGACTTAGGAGCAGGGGGCAATGAGCAGTTCTTC. As protein: CASSLDLGAGGNEQFF.

This clone was seen more than once but under ten times. This chain joins TRBV6-5 and TRBJ1-2; D remains unclear. The germline V and J ends were trimmed by 5 bases and 0 bases, with 13 bases remaining between them. The CDR3 is 15 residues long. The germline CDR1 and CDR2 sequences are MNHEY and SVGAGI. The CDR3, as DNA: TGTGCCAGCAGTCCCGACTATGGTACTAACTATGGCTACACCTTC. Its translation is CASSPDYGTNYGYTF.

The V call is TRBV7-6, the J call TRBJ2-1, with TRBD2 matching 8 bases. Trimming took 2 bases from V and 3 from J; bases not matched to a gene: 12. The germline V gene encodes CDR1 SGHVS and CDR2 FNYEAQ. The CDR3 covers 18 residues. CDR3 DNA: TGTGCCAGCAGCTTAACCCCCCTTCTAAGCGGGGGCTACAATGAGCAGTTCTTC. Its translation is CASSLTPLLSGGYNEQFF.

This sequence joins TRBV3-1 (or the pseudogene TRBV3-2) and TRBJ1-1, with a possible D match to TRBD1 (5 bases). This CDR3 is built from 12 residues. V was pared by 5 bases and J by 7 bases, with 11 bases between. Germline lookup yields CDR1 LGHDT and CDR2 YNNKEL (reference sequence). CDR3 amino acids: CASSSEGSEAFF. CDR3 nucleotides: TGTGCCAGCAGCTCGGAGGGGAGTGAAGCTTTCTTT.